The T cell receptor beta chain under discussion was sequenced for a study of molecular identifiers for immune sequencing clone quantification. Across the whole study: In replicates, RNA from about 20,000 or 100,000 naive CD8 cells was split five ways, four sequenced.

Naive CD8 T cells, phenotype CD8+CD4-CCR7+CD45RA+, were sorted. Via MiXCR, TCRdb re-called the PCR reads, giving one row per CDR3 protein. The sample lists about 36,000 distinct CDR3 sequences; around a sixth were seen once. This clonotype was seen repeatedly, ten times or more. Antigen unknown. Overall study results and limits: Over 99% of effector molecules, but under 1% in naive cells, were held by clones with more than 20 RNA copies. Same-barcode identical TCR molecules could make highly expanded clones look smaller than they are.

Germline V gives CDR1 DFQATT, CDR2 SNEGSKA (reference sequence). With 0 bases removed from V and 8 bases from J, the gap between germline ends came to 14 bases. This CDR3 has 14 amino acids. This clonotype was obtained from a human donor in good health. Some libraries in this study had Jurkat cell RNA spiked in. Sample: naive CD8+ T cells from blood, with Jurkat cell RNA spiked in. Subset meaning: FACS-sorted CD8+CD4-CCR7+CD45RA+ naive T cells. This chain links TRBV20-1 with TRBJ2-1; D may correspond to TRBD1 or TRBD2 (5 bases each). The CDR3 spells CSAREAGTWDEQFF. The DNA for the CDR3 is TGCAGTGCTAGAGAGGCAGGGACGTGGGATGAGCAGTTCTTC.